This T cell receptor (beta chain) was captured in a study of yellow fever vaccine responses in identical twins (dated by TCRdb to 2017 to 2018). In terms of the full investigation: In the study, vaccine-responding T cell clones were precisely tracked in identical twins.

Paper-wide results and their limitations: The authors reported that the T cell response to vaccination in identical twins appeared partly convergent and partly personalized.

The library came from RT-PCR. TCRdb shows the sequencer as Illumina HiSeq 2500. TCRdb trimmed the raw reads at Q25, called clones with MiXCR and kept productive beta chains. Every CDR3 protein is listed once, alongside the most common genes and DNA of its rows. For this sample the table gives 14,000 or so distinct CDR3 sequences, of which roughly 84% were detected only once. The ten most abundant clones make up over 0.6% of the sample. The CDR3 covers 15 residues, taking in both the cysteine and the phenylalanine. The CDR3 DNA has 45 bases and is translated from base 1. CDR1 and CDR2 (PRHDT, FYEKMQ) derive from the germline V gene (reference sequence). Here V drops 6 bases and J drops 0 bases, and the junction holds 5 bases not matched to any gene. This clonotype has just one count. There is no known antigen for this receptor. No quality values exist for individual bases; no much larger clone is one base distant. A single read counts as weak evidence.

The clonotype comes from a woman under 30 who received the yellow fever vaccine. Donor details come from another sample of the same person, matched by shared clones. Rearrangement joined TRBV13 to TRBJ2-1; 7 central bases correspond to TRBD2. Sequences were derived from T cells from blood (PBMCs), unsorted or a sorted subset (not recorded which), sampled before or after yellow fever vaccination (not recorded which). This receptor has the CDR3 CASRLTSASYNEQFF. The DNA is as follows: TGTGCCAGCAGACTAACTAGCGCCTCCTACAATGAGCAGTTCTTC.